Listed below are T cell receptor beta chains from one sample, sequenced in a study of blood T cell repertoires in COVID-19. Using immunoSEQ multiplex PCR, the repertoire was profiled, and TCRdb retains in-frame clones only, with some absent. The repertoire holds around 300,000 clones, with 88% as singletons. Sequences were obtained from PBMCs or T cells enriched from blood (not recorded which). These receptors were obtained from a woman between 50 and 59 years old who had recovered from COVID-19. CDR3s include the opening cysteine and the closing phenylalanine or tryptophan. Each record gives: V gene, D gene, clone size, J gene, CDR3 DNA, CDR3 protein. The D gene is left open where the match is weak. Clone size is not always given. Where it is, it says once, few, many or a class for expanded clones.

v_gene: TRBV12-3/TRBV12-4; d_gene: TRBD1; abundance: few; j_gene: TRBJ1-2; CDR3nt: TGTGCCAGCGGTACAGGGGCTAACTATGGCTACACCTTC; CDR3aa: CASGTGANYGYTF
v_gene: TRBV27; d_gene: .; abundance: .; j_gene: TRBJ1-5; CDR3nt: TGTGCCAGCAGTTTTCTGGGGGAGGCTCAGCCCCAGCATTTT; CDR3aa: CASSFLGEAQPQHF
v_gene: TRBV9; d_gene: TRBD1; abundance: once; j_gene: TRBJ2-3; CDR3nt: TGTGCCAGCAGCGTAGCGTCCGGAAGGGGGCGCAAGGCAGATACGCAGTATTTT; CDR3aa: CASSVASGRGRKADTQYF
v_gene: TRBV7-2; d_gene: TRBD1; abundance: .; j_gene: TRBJ2-2; CDR3nt: TGTGCCAGCAGCTTAAGGTTGGGACAGGGAAACACCGGGGAGCTGTTTTTT; CDR3aa: CASSLRLGQGNTGELFF
v_gene: TRBV5-1; d_gene: .; abundance: .; j_gene: TRBJ1-6; CDR3nt: TGCGCCAGCTCCCTTCAGGATAATTCACCCCTCCACTTT; CDR3aa: CASSLQDNSPLHF
v_gene: TRBV14; d_gene: .; abundance: .; j_gene: TRBJ1-5; CDR3nt: TGTGCCAGCAGCCAAGATGGGGGGGCAGCCCAGCATTTT; CDR3aa: CASSQDGGAAQHF
v_gene: TRBV19; d_gene: .; abundance: .; j_gene: TRBJ2-1; CDR3nt: TGTGCCAGTAGTACCTTAAGGAGGGGGGGAGCTGGCCATGAGCAGTTCTTC; CDR3aa: CASSTLRRGGAGHEQFF
v_gene: TRBV3-1/TRBV3-2; d_gene: .; abundance: .; j_gene: TRBJ1-2; CDR3nt: TGTGCCAGCAGCCGTCTCAGTGGAGGGGTTCTTGGTGGCTACACCTTC; CDR3aa: CASSRLSGGVLGGYTF
v_gene: TRBV5-5; d_gene: TRBD2; abundance: .; j_gene: TRBJ2-1; CDR3nt: TGTGCCAGCAGCCGGACTAGCGGGAGTAACAATGAGCAGTTCTTC; CDR3aa: CASSRTSGSNNEQFF
v_gene: TRBV18; d_gene: TRBD2; abundance: few; j_gene: TRBJ2-7; CDR3nt: TGTGCCAGCTCACCAGGCCAGACAGCGGGAGGGACCCACGAGCAGTACTTC; CDR3aa: CASSPGQTAGGTHEQYF
v_gene: TRBV4-3; d_gene: TRBD1; abundance: .; j_gene: TRBJ1-6; CDR3nt: TGCGCCAGCAGCCGATTACCTGGGACAGGGAATTCACCCCTCCACTTT; CDR3aa: CASSRLPGTGNSPLHF